The 10 T cell receptor beta chains below come from one sample, sequenced in a study of blood T cell repertoires in COVID-19. The repertoire was sequenced with immunoSEQ multiplex PCR; TCRdb's copy has only in-frame clones and lacks some. The repertoire holds a few hundred thousand clones, with 80% to 90% as singletons. Sample: peripheral blood. Source of these receptors: a woman between 65 and 79 years old with COVID-19, enrolled during active disease.

This sequence joins TRBV6-5 and TRBJ2-1, with TRBD2 matching over 7 bases. This CDR3 spans 14 amino acids. Germline lookup yields CDR1 MNHEY and CDR2 SVGAGI. Unmatched junction bases numbered 5, after V lost 5 bases and J lost 4 bases. CDR3 sequence: CASSISGFYNEQFF. In DNA, the CDR3 is TGTGCCAGCAGTATTAGCGGGTTTTACAATGAGCAGTTCTTC.

This chain links TRBV30 with TRBJ1-2; D not certain. V lost 2 bases and J 0 bases, leaving 13 bases between the germline ends. This CDR3 has 15 amino acids. Germline V gene data show CDR1 as GTSNPN and CDR2 as SVGIG (reference sequence). As DNA, the CDR3 is TGTGCCTGGAGTATACGAGCTGCCACTAACTATGGCTACACCTTC. As protein: CAWSIRAATNYGYTF. The full variable domain, its missing parts supplied by reference TRBV30 and TRBJ1-2, is SQTIHQWPATLVQPVGSPLSLECTVEGTSNPNLYWYRQAAGRGLQLLFYSVGIGQISSEVPQNLSASRPQDRQFILSSKKLLLSDSGFYLCAWSIRAATNYGYTFGSGTRLTVV.

The gene calls are TRBV4-2 and TRBJ1-1, with D maybe TRBD1 (6 bases). Germline-derived CDR1 and CDR2 are LGHNA and YNFKEQ. The CDR3 spans 11 residues. CDR3 sequence: CAGGGNTEAFF. CDR3 coding DNA: TGTGCAGGGGGGGGGAACACTGAAGCTTTCTTT.

The chain links TRBV25-1 to TRBJ1-5; D remains ambiguous. This CDR3 region has 13 residues. The ends were cut back, 3 bases at V and 4 bases at J, with 7 bases in the middle. Germline V lookup: CDR1 MGHDK, CDR2 SYGVNS. The CDR3 is CASSDHGNQPQHF. CDR3 nucleotide sequence: TGTGCCAGCAGTGACCACGGTAATCAGCCCCAGCATTTT. Variable domain in full (rest from reference TRBV25-1 and TRBJ1-5): EADIYQTPRYLVIGTGKKITLECSQTMGHDKMYWYQQDPGMELHLIHYSYGVNSTEKGDLSSESTVSRIRTEHFPLTLESARPSHTSQYLCASSDHGNQPQHFGDGTRLSIL.

CDR3 residues: CASSLSGDRGYQPQHF. The CDR3 DNA reads as TGTGCCAGCAGTTTATCGGGGGACAGAGGCTATCAGCCCCAGCATTTT. The V gene is TRBV27, the J gene TRBJ1-5; TRBD1 matches at 7 bases. The germline V gene encodes CDR1 MNHEY and CDR2 SMNVEV (reference sequence). CDR3 length: 16 residues. J lost 5 bases, V lost 0 bases, and 7 bases had no gene match.

The gene calls are TRBV28 and TRBJ1-2; D unclear. The V end was cut by 6 bases, the J end by 7 bases, with 15 bases between. Germline loops: CDR1 MDHEN, CDR2 SYDVKM. The CDR3 has 13 residues. CDR3 in amino acids: CASSSRSGSGYTF. DNA of the CDR3: TGTGCCAGCAGCTCCCGCTCCGGGTCTGGCTACACCTTC.

This clone was recorded once. This rearrangement joins TRBV30 to TRBJ1-1; D remains ambiguous. Trimming cost V 3 bases and J 4 bases, with 12 bases left between them. Germline lookup yields CDR1 GTSNPN and CDR2 SVGIG (reference sequence). There are 13 residues in the CDR3. The CDR3 nucleotides read TGTGCCTGGAGGAGTAGGAGTACCACTGAAGCTTTCTTT. Its protein is CAWRSRSTTEAFF.

CDR3 protein: CASSEASGNTDTQYF. In DNA form, the CDR3 reads TGTGCCAGCAGTGAAGCGAGCGGGAACACAGATACGCAGTATTTT. This chain connects TRBV2 to TRBJ2-3; 7 bases match TRBD2. Germline CDR1 SNHLY, CDR2 FYNNEI. This CDR3 is built from 15 residues. The V gene end was trimmed by 0 bases and the J gene end by 2 bases; junction bases not matched to a gene: 2.

The chain recombines TRBV10-3 with TRBJ2-7; D not certain. The CDR3 loop spans 13 amino acids. V was pared by 6 bases and J by 0 bases, with 9 bases between. Germline V CDR1 and CDR2: ENHRY, SYGVKD. The CDR3 DNA follows: TGTGCCATCAGAAAGACATTCTCCTACGAGCAGTACTTC. Translation: CAIRKTFSYEQYF.

The chain joins TRBV7-9 to TRBJ2-7; tentative D call: TRBD2 (6 bases). Between the trimmed V and J ends, which lost 1 base and 6 bases, there was a span of 10 bases. The CDR3 contains 13 residues. CDR1 is SEHNR, CDR2 FQNEAQ, per germline (reference sequence). The CDR3 here is CASSLELASEQYF. In nucleotides, the CDR3 is TGTGCCAGCAGCTTAGAACTAGCTAGCGAGCAGTACTTC.